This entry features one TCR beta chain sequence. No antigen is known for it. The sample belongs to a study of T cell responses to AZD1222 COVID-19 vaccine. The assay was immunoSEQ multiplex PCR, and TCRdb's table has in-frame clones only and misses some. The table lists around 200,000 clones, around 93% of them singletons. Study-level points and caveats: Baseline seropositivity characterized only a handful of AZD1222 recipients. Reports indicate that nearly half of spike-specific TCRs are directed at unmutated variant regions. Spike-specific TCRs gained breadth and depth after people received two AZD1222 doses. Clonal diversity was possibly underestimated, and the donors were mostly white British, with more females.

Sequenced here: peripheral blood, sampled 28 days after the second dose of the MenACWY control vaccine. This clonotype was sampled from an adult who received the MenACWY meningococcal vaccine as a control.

CDR3 amino acids: CASSRQGAYSPLHF. CDR3 DNA sequence: TGTGCCAGCAGCCGACAGGGGGCATATTCACCCCTCCACTTT. The chain combines TRBV3-1 (or the pseudogene TRBV3-2) with TRBJ1-6; 10 bases map to TRBD1. The trim removed 4 bases at V and 8 bases at J, leaving 2 bases unmatched. The CDR3 length is 14 residues. Germline V gene lookup returns CDR1 LGHDT and CDR2 YNNKEL (reference sequence).